This T cell receptor beta chain originates from a study of blood T cell repertoires in COVID-19. The CDR3 length is 14 residues. Looked up from germline, CDR1 is SGHRS and CDR2 is YFSETQ. Trimming removed 0 bases from V and 4 bases from J, with 7 bases in between. The assay was immunoSEQ multiplex PCR, and TCRdb's table has in-frame clones only and misses some. The sample holds fewer than 75,000 clones, roughly 73% seen once. This clonotype originated in a woman in her sixties or seventies with acute or convalescent COVID-19. The sequencing input was peripheral blood. This chain connects TRBV5-1 to TRBJ1-4; perhaps TRBD1 as D (5 bases). CDR3 loop: CASSLGRGNEKLFF. As DNA, the CDR3 is TGCGCCAGCAGCTTGGGGAGGGGTAATGAAAAACTGTTTTTT.